These 16 T cell receptor beta chains were all obtained from the same sample, sequenced in a study of T-cell memory formation after mild COVID-19. MiXCR was run by TCRdb on the 5' RACE reads, yielding one entry per CDR3 protein. The profile covers roughly 480,000 distinct CDR3 sequences, with 20% to 25% appearing a single time and around 13% taken by the ten largest. Sequenced sample: PBMCs or a T cell subset sorted from them (not recorded which). Source of these receptors: an adult woman who had mild COVID-19 (a few samples of this study predate the infection). Cell type and time point are not known.

The rearrangement uses TRBV6-4 and TRBJ2-1; 10 bases are shared with TRBD1. V trimming: 2 bases; J trimming: 2 bases; junction bases outside the gene matches: 3. The CDR3 is 16 amino acids. Germline V gene data show CDR1 as MRHNA and CDR2 as SNTAGT. This chain's CDR3 is CASSDGQGGTYNEQFF. As DNA, the CDR3 is TGTGCCAGCAGTGACGGACAGGGGGGGACCTACAATGAGCAGTTCTTC.

This clonotype was counted a few times. The rearrangement joins TRBV12-3 or TRBV12-4 to TRBJ2-5, with D possibly called TRBD1 or TRBD2 (7 bases each). CDR3 size: 16 residues. V lost 4 bases, J lost 4 bases, and 19 bases lay in between. CDR3 amino acids: CASSSRVRGGLETQYF. CDR3 nucleotide sequence: TGTGCCAGCAGTTCTAGAGTCAGGGGGGGTTTAGAGACCCAGTACTTC.

The gene calls are TRBV6-6 and TRBJ2-7, with a possible D match to TRBD1 (7 bases). Between the trimmed V and J ends, which lost 5 bases and 4 bases, there was a span of 18 bases. The CDR3 runs 15 residues. CDR1 is MNHNY and CDR2 is SVGAGI in the germline V gene (reference sequence). The CDR3 is CASSTDRHGTYEQYF. In DNA, the CDR3 is TGTGCCAGCAGTACGGACAGGCATGGGACTTACGAGCAGTACTTC.

This clonotype was observed a few times. The rearrangement links TRBV7-8 to TRBJ2-1, with 12 bases matching TRBD2. Germline V lookup: CDR1 SGHVS, CDR2 FQNEAQ. J was trimmed by 5 bases and V by 2 bases; bases with no gene match: 4. This CDR3 has 16 residues. This CDR3 is CASSLILAGGHNEQFF. CDR3 DNA sequence: TGTGCCAGCAGCTTAATCCTAGCGGGAGGGCACAATGAGCAGTTCTTC.

The chain uses TRBV29-1 and TRBJ2-2; D is ambiguous. Germline V gene lookup returns CDR1 SQVTM and CDR2 ANQGSEA. The CDR3 is made up of 13 amino acids. V lost 3 bases and J lost 3, with 8 bases in between. The chain's CDR3 is CSVDWLDTGELFF. The DNA of the CDR3 is TGCAGCGTTGATTGGTTGGACACCGGGGAGCTGTTTTTT.

This clonotype was counted a few times. The chain joins TRBV29-1 to TRBJ2-5, with D uncertain. V was cut by 4 bases and J by 0 bases, with 9 bases left in between. In germline, CDR1 is SQVTM, CDR2 ANQGSEA. This CDR3 has 13 residues. The CDR3 DNA follows: TGCAGCGTTGCTACCGTGTACCAAGAGACCCAGTACTTC. Translating gives CSVATVYQETQYF.

CDR3 in amino acids: CASSIRARNTEAFF. CDR3 in DNA: TGTGCCAGCAGCATCAGGGCTAGGAACACTGAAGCTTTCTTT. V is TRBV11-2 and J is TRBJ1-1; perhaps TRBD1 as D (5 bases). The CDR3 consists of 14 residues. Germline values: CDR1 SGHAT, CDR2 FQNNGV. Trimming cost V 5 bases and J 1 base, with 11 bases left between them.

This clonotype came up a few times. The V gene is TRBV18, the J gene TRBJ1-4, with D possibly matching TRBD1 (6 bases). The CDR3 has 14 residues. Germline V gene lookup returns CDR1 KGHSH and CDR2 LQKENI. V was clipped by 1 base and J by 10 bases, with 13 bases between them. This CDR3 is CASSPQGGLGKLFF. The DNA of the CDR3 is TGTGCCAGCTCACCACAGGGGGGCCTTGGAAAACTGTTTTTT. Together with reference TRBV18 and TRBJ1-4, the CDR3 gives the full variable domain: NAGVMQNPRHLVRRRGQEARLRCSPMKGHSHVYWYRQLPEEGLKFMVYLQKENIIDESGMPKERFSAEFPKEGPSILRIQQVVRGDSAAYFCASSPQGGLGKLFFGSGTQLSVL.

The rearrangement uses TRBV12-3 or TRBV12-4 and TRBJ2-3; D is unresolved. The germline V and J ends were trimmed by 7 bases and 0 bases, with 11 bases remaining between them. This CDR3 has 14 amino acids. The CDR3 nucleotides are TGTGCCAGCACCCGAAGAGGTAGCACAGATACGCAGTATTTT. This sequence encodes CASTRRGSTDTQYF.

The CDR3 coding sequence is TGTGCCAGCCGTCGGACAGTTCAGCCCCAGCATTTT. Its translation: CASRRTVQPQHF. This chain links TRBV12-3 or TRBV12-4 with TRBJ1-5, with D possibly TRBD1 on 6 matching bases. V lost 8 bases to trimming and J lost 6 bases, with 11 bases between them. This CDR3 has 12 amino acids.

V usage is TRBV11-2 and J usage is TRBJ2-7; no reliable D call. CDR1 and CDR2 (germline): SGHAT, FQNNGV. V lost 1 base and J 0 bases, leaving 7 bases between the germline ends. This CDR3 contains 14 residues. The DNA for the CDR3 is TGTGCCAGCAGCTTAGCGGTAGGCTCCTACGAGCAGTACTTC. Its translation is CASSLAVGSYEQYF.

This sequence joins TRBV4-2 and TRBJ1-6; D is ambiguous. The CDR3 totals 18 residues. Germline loops: CDR1 LGHNA, CDR2 YNFKEQ. Trimming shortened V by 0 bases and J by 1 base, and 13 bases separated the two germline ends. The DNA for the CDR3 is TGTGCCAGCAGCCAAGATCATTTTGCAGTATCCTATAATTCACCCCTCCACTTT. Residues: CASSQDHFAVSYNSPLHF.

This chain joins TRBV30 and TRBJ1-2, with 7 bases that match TRBD1. This CDR3 is built from 12 residues. The V and J ends lost 5 bases and 9 bases, in that order; junction bases with no gene match: 9. Germline CDR1 reads GTSNPN; CDR2 reads SVGIG (reference sequence). CDR3 sequence reads: CAWSTGQLSYTF. The CDR3 region has the DNA TGTGCCTGGTCGACGGGACAGCTTAGCTACACCTTC.

This clonotype was seen many times. The rearrangement uses TRBV12-3 or TRBV12-4 and TRBJ2-7, with D perhaps assigned TRBD1 or TRBD2 (6 bases each). The length of the CDR3 is 14 residues. V gave up 2 bases and J gave up 8 bases, with 16 bases separating them. This CDR3 is CASSLSFQGRQQYF. CDR3 DNA: TGTGCCAGCAGTTTAAGCTTCCAGGGGAGGCAGCAGTACTTC.

The CDR3 sequence: CASTFSGESPTDTQYF. The CDR3, as DNA: TGTGCCAGTACCTTTAGCGGGGAGAGCCCCACAGATACGCAGTATTTT. V gene TRBV19 combines with J gene TRBJ2-3, with TRBD2 identical over 8 bases. Germline CDR1 and CDR2: LNHDA and SQIVND (reference sequence). V was pared by 7 bases and J by 2 bases, with 11 bases of the junction left unmatched. The length of the CDR3 is 16 residues. Together with reference TRBV19 and TRBJ2-3, the CDR3 gives the full variable domain: DGGITQSPKYLFRKEGQNVTLSCEQNLNHDAMYWYRQDPGQGLRLIYYSQIVNDFQKGDIAEGYSVSREKKESFPLTVTSAQKNPTAFYLCASTFSGESPTDTQYFGPGTRLTVL.

This clonotype occurred a few times. The chain is built from TRBV12-3 or TRBV12-4 and TRBJ2-3; D perhaps matches TRBD2 (6 bases). Trimming removed 6 bases at V and 8 bases at J, with 15 bases between. The CDR3 covers 13 residues. CDR3 DNA sequence: TGTGCCAGCAGCCCCACTCAGGGAGGTACGCAGTATTTT. As protein: CASSPTQGGTQYF.